The 23 T cell receptor beta chains in this list originate from one sample, sequenced in a study of shared clonotypes between healthy human individuals. Profiled with immunoSEQ multiplex PCR; TCRdb holds only in-frame clones, not every one. The profile shows some 1,900,000 clones, approximately 95% of them singletons. CD8 cells classed as naive were CD45RO-negative and positively selected for CCR7, excluding terminally differentiated effector memory CD45RA+ cells. Sequencing input: naive CD8+ T cells sorted from blood. The origin of the receptors is a man between 18 and 29 years old in good health.

The chain links TRBV28 to TRBJ1-2; D is ambiguous. V was shortened by 3 bases and J by 8 bases, with 10 bases between the two germline ends. The CDR3 has 12 amino acids. CDR1 is MDHEN, CDR2 SYDVKM, per germline. CDR3 coding DNA: TGTGCCAGCAGTTTTCGTGTGCCCGGCTACACCTTC. It translates to CASSFRVPGYTF.

This clone was seen only once. Other nucleotide sequences in the sample specify the same CDR3. The chain is built from TRBV7-9 and TRBJ2-1; 7 bases are a match to TRBD1. The CDR3 covers 13 residues. V gave up 3 bases and J gave up 4 bases; unmatched junction bases: 0. CDR1 and CDR2 from the germline V gene are SEHNR and FQNEAQ (reference sequence). CDR3 residues: CASSLTGYNEQFF. The CDR3 DNA is TGTGCCAGCAGCTTGACAGGGTACAATGAGCAGTTCTTC.

The CDR3 nucleotides are TGCGCCAGCAGCCTTGTTCGGACACCCACCGACCAGCCCCAGCATTTT. This gives the protein CASSLVRTPTDQPQHF. The chain couples TRBV4-1 to TRBJ1-5, with D perhaps matching TRBD1 (5 bases). The CDR3 is made up of 16 amino acids. Germline V gene sequence: CDR1 MGHRA, CDR2 YSYEKL. The V end lost 4 bases, the J end lost 7 bases, and 20 bases lay between the germline ends.

This chain connects TRBV5-6 to TRBJ2-1, with D possibly TRBD1 on 6 matching bases. Germline V CDR1 and CDR2: SGHDT, YYEEEE. The CDR3 is made up of 15 amino acids. V gave up 4 bases and J gave up 7 bases, with 18 bases separating them. The CDR3 sequence: CASSPRQVVTNEQFF. Here the CDR3 DNA reads TGTGCCAGCAGCCCCAGACAGGTTGTTACGAATGAGCAGTTCTTC.

The DNA for the CDR3 is TGTGCCAGCAGTGTAAGGGGGGCCCCCTACGAGCAGTACTTC. This gives the protein CASSVRGAPYEQYF. This chain links TRBV2 with TRBJ2-7, with D possibly called TRBD1 or TRBD2 (6 bases each). Germline V gene sequence: CDR1 SNHLY, CDR2 FYNNEI. Trimming shortened V by 4 bases and J by 2 bases, and 12 bases separated the two germline ends. The CDR3 extends over 14 amino acids. Together with reference TRBV2 and TRBJ2-7, the CDR3 gives the full variable domain: EPEVTQTPSHQVTQMGQEVILRCVPISNHLYFYWYRQILGQKVEFLVSFYNNEISEKSEIFDDQFSVERPDGSNFTLKIRSTKLEDSAMYFCASSVRGAPYEQYFGPGTRLTVT.

The chain joins TRBV7-9 to TRBJ2-5; D is undetermined. The length of the CDR3 is 13 residues. The V end was cut by 4 bases, the J end by 4 bases, with 10 bases between. Germline values: CDR1 SEHNR, CDR2 FQNEAQ (reference sequence). DNA for the CDR3: TGTGCCAGCAGCTCCCCGCTGCGAGAGACCCAGTACTTC. Protein sequence: CASSSPLRETQYF. Variable domain in full (rest from reference TRBV7-9 and TRBJ2-5): DTGVSQNPRHKITKRGQNVTFRCDPISEHNRLYWYRQTLGQGPEFLTYFQNEAQLEKSRLLSDRFSAERPKGSFSTLEIQRTEQGDSAMYLCASSSPLRETQYFGPGTRLLVL.

With respect to this clone: Other DNA sequences in this specimen translate into the identical CDR3. V is TRBV27 and J is TRBJ2-7, with D perhaps given as TRBD1 or TRBD2 (5 bases each). The V gene lost 2 bases and the J gene lost 3 bases, with 8 bases spanning the gap. This CDR3 comprises 13 residues. Germline lookup yields CDR1 MNHEY and CDR2 SMNVEV (reference sequence). CDR3: CASSLQGVYEQYF. The CDR3 nucleotides are TGTGCCAGCAGTTTACAGGGAGTCTACGAGCAGTACTTC.

This chain links TRBV6-5 with TRBJ2-7; tentative D call: TRBD2 (7 bases). CDR3 length equals 15 residues. Looked up from germline, CDR1 is MNHEY and CDR2 is SVGAGI. Trimming left V 2 bases short and J 3 bases short, with 14 bases between. The DNA of the CDR3 is TGTGCCAGCAGTTACGGGGGGGCGGAAGGCTACGAGCAGTACTTC. Its translation is CASSYGGAEGYEQYF.

The rearrangement uses TRBV5-4 and TRBJ2-1, with TRBD2 as a possible D gene (6 bases). This CDR3 region has 18 residues. From germline, CDR1 is SGHNT and CDR2 YYREEE (reference sequence). V was shortened by 2 bases and J by 2 bases, with 20 bases between the two germline ends. CDR3 sequence reads: CASSFWDSAGKAYNEQFF. Here the CDR3 DNA reads TGTGCCAGCAGCTTTTGGGACTCTGCCGGGAAAGCCTACAATGAGCAGTTCTTC.

The chain is built from TRBV6-5 and TRBJ1-5; 10 bases match TRBD1. The CDR3 runs to 16 residues. The junction had 5 bases not matched to a gene; V was cut back by 3 bases and J by 3 bases. Germline CDR1 and CDR2: MNHEY and SVGAGI. The CDR3, as DNA: TGTGCCAGCAGTTATTCCGGGACAGGGGACAATCAGCCCCAGCATTTT. Translated: CASSYSGTGDNQPQHF.

The rearrangement links TRBV5-6 to TRBJ1-6; possible D gene TRBD1, 5 bases. Germline CDR1 reads SGHDT; CDR2 reads YYEEEE. V was cut by 4 bases and J by 9 bases, with 11 bases left in between. This CDR3 contains 13 residues. This CDR3 reads CASSEGGASPLHF. CDR3 DNA: TGTGCCAGCAGCGAGGGAGGGGCTTCACCCCTCCACTTT.

The chain carries TRBV6-5 and TRBJ1-1; 7 bases align to TRBD1. The CDR3 spans 13 residues. J gave up 0 bases and V 8 bases, and 3 bases lay outside the gene matches. The germline CDR1 and CDR2 sequences are MNHEY and SVGAGI. CDR3 region: CASLGTVNTEAFF. For the CDR3, the DNA is TGTGCCAGCCTCGGGACAGTGAACACTGAAGCTTTCTTT.

The J gene is TRBJ2-1, the V gene TRBV27; D is unresolved. This CDR3 has 15 residues. Germline V gives CDR1 MNHEY, CDR2 SMNVEV (reference sequence). Trimming removed 10 bases at V and 0 bases at J, with 16 bases between. The CDR3 sequence: CATTLTGVSYNEQFF. CDR3 nucleotide sequence: TGTGCCACCACCCTAACGGGTGTCTCCTACAATGAGCAGTTCTTC.

This chain uses TRBV30 with TRBJ1-6, with D tentatively TRBD1 (6 bases). CDR3 size: 16 residues. Trimming left V 0 bases short and J 9 bases short, with 18 bases between. CDR1 and CDR2 from the germline V gene are GTSNPN and SVGIG (reference sequence). CDR3 DNA sequence: TGTGCCTGGAGTGTACCGAGTGTGGCAGGGGTTTCACCCCTCCACTTT. Protein product: CAWSVPSVAGVSPLHF. Full variable domain (remainder filled in from reference TRBV30 and TRBJ1-6): SQTIHQWPATLVQPVGSPLSLECTVEGTSNPNLYWYRQAAGRGLQLLFYSVGIGQISSEVPQNLSASRPQDRQFILSSKKLLLSDSGFYLCAWSVPSVAGVSPLHFGNGTRLTVT.

This chain uses TRBV15 with TRBJ1-2; no clear D gene. V was cut by 0 bases and J by 7 bases, with 15 bases left in between. The CDR3 length is 15 residues. Germline V gene sequence: CDR1 LNHNV, CDR2 YYDKDF (reference sequence). The CDR3 spells CATSRDREVVGGYTF. The CDR3 DNA is TGTGCCACCAGCAGAGACCGGGAGGTAGTAGGTGGCTACACCTTC. The full variable domain, its missing parts supplied by reference TRBV15 and TRBJ1-2, is DAMVIQNPRYQVTQFGKPVTLSCSQTLNHNVMYWYQQKSSQAPKLLFHYYDKDFNNEADTPDNFQSRRPNTSFCFLDIRSPGLGDTAMYLCATSRDREVVGGYTFGSGTRLTVV.

The chain joins TRBV7-8 to TRBJ1-1; no definite D call. V gave up 7 bases and J gave up 8 bases, with 11 bases separating them. This CDR3 region has 11 residues. Germline V gene sequence: CDR1 SGHVS, CDR2 FQNEAQ. The CDR3 region is CASTMEGEAFF. For the CDR3, the DNA is TGTGCCAGCACCATGGAGGGAGAAGCTTTCTTT.

This clone was counted a single time. This chain connects TRBV6-5 to TRBJ1-3; D unresolved. The V and J ends lost 0 bases and 3 bases respectively, with 12 bases between them. Germline V gene lookup returns CDR1 MNHEY and CDR2 SVGAGI. The CDR3 has 16 amino acids. CDR3 in amino acids: CASSYSTGTVGNTIYF. In DNA form, the CDR3 reads TGTGCCAGCAGTTACTCAACGGGCACTGTTGGAAACACCATATATTTT.

This sequence joins TRBV2 and TRBJ2-5, with TRBD2 as a possible D gene (6 bases). Germline V gene sequence: CDR1 SNHLY, CDR2 FYNNEI. The CDR3 is made up of 16 amino acids. V was trimmed by 5 bases and J by 2 bases, leaving 18 bases between them. In DNA form, the CDR3 reads TGTGCCAGCAGTTCCCCCCAGACGGCGGGGCAAGAGACCCAGTACTTC. Translated, it gives CASSSPQTAGQETQYF.

This clone was counted a single time. The rearrangement links TRBV20-1 to TRBJ2-7; D remains unclear. CDR1 and CDR2 from the germline V gene are DFQATT and SNEGSKA (reference sequence). Trimming stripped 4 bases from V and 2 bases from J, with 6 bases between. The CDR3 runs 11 residues. DNA for the CDR3: TGCAGTGCTAATTTTCCCTACGAGCAGTACTTC. It yields the protein CSANFPYEQYF.

The chain recombines TRBV10-2 with TRBJ1-6; D is possibly TRBD1 (6 bases). With 0 bases removed from V and 6 bases from J, the gap between germline ends came to 15 bases. Germline V gives CDR1 WSHSY, CDR2 SAAADI. This CDR3 is 17 amino acids long. The CDR3 DNA is TGCGCCAGCAGTGAGTCCCTTTCGACAGGCCTTAATTCACCCCTCCACTTT. It encodes CASSESLSTGLNSPLHF.

There are a few counts of this clone. The chain has TRBV20-1 and TRBJ1-1; D gene unclear. This CDR3 comprises 11 residues. CDR1 is DFQATT, CDR2 SNEGSKA, per germline (reference sequence). As DNA, the CDR3 is TGCAGCTTTACAGTGAACACTGAAGCTTTCTTT. Translation: CSFTVNTEAFF.

This chain joins TRBV15 and TRBJ2-2; D gene uncertain. CDR1 and CDR2 from the germline V gene are LNHNV and YYDKDF (reference sequence). The CDR3 has 16 amino acids. V lost 1 base and J 6 bases, leaving 15 bases between the germline ends. CDR3: CATSRGEGQSPGELFF. In nucleotides, the CDR3 is TGTGCCACCAGCAGAGGGGAAGGCCAATCCCCCGGGGAGCTGTTTTTT.

The V call is TRBV4-3, the J call TRBJ2-5; TRBD2 agrees at 7 bases. The CDR3 spans 15 residues. The germline V gene encodes CDR1 LGHNA and CDR2 YSLEER. Trimming cost V 1 base and J 5 bases; bases outside gene matches: 7. CDR3: CASSQVWGGWETQYF. CDR3 coding DNA: TGCGCCAGCAGCCAAGTTTGGGGGGGTTGGGAGACCCAGTACTTC.